In this sample, the clone carrying this TCR beta chain turned up many times. Its matching antigen is unknown. Given a much more abundant clone one base away, this may be a read error. The sample belongs to a study of T-cell reconstitution after alpha-beta-depleted transplantation in children. This CDR3 has 15 amino acids. Germline V gene sequence: CDR1 DFQATT, CDR2 SNEGSKA (reference sequence). General study points: Reportedly, alpha-beta T cells present about two months post-transplant originated from several hundred expanded clones of graft origin. From surviving recipient T cells and thymic progenitors came the high day-60 TCRbeta diversity observed in some patients.

Preparation of the TCRbeta library involved a method that used unique molecular identifiers. Each CDR3 protein is one row after TCRdb ran MiXCR on the PCR reads. The sample includes under 250,000 distinct CDR3 sequences, about 7% of them seen just once. The chain carries TRBV20-1 and TRBJ2-1; D not certain. The origin of this receptor is a boy between 2 and 10 years old with acute lymphoblastic leukemia, due to receive a stem cell transplant. The material sequenced was PBMCs, taken before TCRalphabeta/CD19-depleted stem cell transplant. CDR3 nucleotide sequence: TGCATTGCTAGAGCCGGGTCAAGCTCCTACAATGAGCAGTTCTTC. Protein product: CIARAGSSSYNEQFF.